The sequence of this T cell receptor (beta chain) was determined in a study of T cell responses to AZD1222 COVID-19 vaccine. Sequenced by immunoSEQ multiplex PCR; TCRdb stores in-frame clones only, minus some. The sample contains 140,000 to 150,000 clones, 85% to 90% of which appear only once. The sample here was peripheral blood, taken on day 0 of AZD1222 vaccination. This sequence originates from an adult in good health.

The DNA for the CDR3 is TGTGCCAGCAGGCAGGGCCCCTGGGGCAATGAGCAGTTCTTC. Translation: CASRQGPWGNEQFF. The gene calls are TRBV28 and TRBJ2-1; D might be TRBD1 (5 bases). Germline CDR1 and CDR2: MDHEN and SYDVKM. Trimming pared 6 bases from V and 6 bases from J, leaving 15 bases between. The length of the CDR3 is 14 residues.